Listed below are T cell receptor beta chains from one sample, sequenced in a study of blood T cell repertoires in COVID-19. The assay was immunoSEQ multiplex PCR, and TCRdb's table has in-frame clones only and misses some. The data show 250,000 to 300,000 clones, around nine tenths seen once. The material sequenced was peripheral blood. The origin of the receptors is an older woman with COVID-19, enrolled during active disease. CDR3s include the opening cysteine and the closing phenylalanine or tryptophan. D genes are given only for firm matches. Part of the rows lack a size; the others show once, few, many or a class for expanded clones.

D	size	V	J	DNA	CDR3
TRBD1	NA	TRBV2	TRBJ1-4	TGTGCCAGCAGAATCCGACGGGGGGACAGGGGGCCTGGTGAAAAACTGTTTTTT	CASRIRRGDRGPGEKLFF
NA	many	TRBV27	TRBJ1-2	TGTGCCAGCAGTGCGGGGGGAGATACTTGGTACTATGGCTACACCTTC	CASSAGGDTWYYGYTF
NA	NA	TRBV6-2/TRBV6-3	TRBJ1-1	TGTGCCAGCAGTTACTCGAAGGGTGGGGCCCGGGGGTTGAACACTGAAGCTTTCTTT	CASSYSKGGARGLNTEAFF
TRBD1	NA	TRBV5-1	TRBJ2-1	TGCGCCAGCAGCTTGGAAGACAGGGGGCTAAATGAGCAGTTCTTC	CASSLEDRGLNEQFF
NA	NA	TRBV5-1	TRBJ2-7	TGCGCCAGCAGCTTGGATCTCGTCAGCTCCTACGAGCAGTACTTC	CASSLDLVSSYEQYF
NA	NA	TRBV9	TRBJ2-7	TGTGCCAGCAGCGTAGATCATGGGGCAGGGGCCTCCTACGAGCAGTACTTC	CASSVDHGAGASYEQYF
NA	NA	TRBV3-1/TRBV3-2	TRBJ2-2	TGTGCCAGCAGCCAAGATCTAGGGAACACCGGGGAGCTGTTTTTT	CASSQDLGNTGELFF
NA	NA	TRBV5-1	TRBJ1-5	TGCGCCAGCAGTATCACAGGGCTAAGCAATCAGCCCCAGCATTTT	CASSITGLSNQPQHF
NA	NA	TRBV30	TRBJ2-1	TGTGCCTGGAGTAAACAGGGAAGGAATGAGCAGTTCTTC	CAWSKQGRNEQFF
TRBD2	few	TRBV4-3	TRBJ2-7	TGCGCCAGCAGCCCTGGACTAGCGGACTCCTCCTACGAGCAGTACTTC	CASSPGLADSSYEQYF
NA	once	TRBV28	TRBJ2-3	TGTGCCAGCACCTCCTTCAGGGTCCCTACAGATACGCAGTATTTT	CASTSFRVPTDTQYF
TRBD2	NA	TRBV28	TRBJ2-1	TGTGCCAGCAGTTTTCTAGGACTAGCGGACAGCACCTACAATGAGCAGTTCTTC	CASSFLGLADSTYNEQFF
TRBD2	NA	TRBV4-2	TRBJ2-5	TGTGCCAGCAGCCCAATGATAGCGGGAGGGCCGGGAGAGACCCAGTACTTC	CASSPMIAGGPGETQYF
NA	NA	TRBV3-1/TRBV3-2	TRBJ2-1	TGTGCCAGCAGCTCGGACACCAGCTCCTACAATGAGCAGTTCTTC	CASSSDTSSYNEQFF
NA	NA	TRBV3-1/TRBV3-2	TRBJ2-1	TGTGCCAGCAGCCAAGACCCGAACGGGGTAACCTACAATGAGCAGTTCTTC	CASSQDPNGVTYNEQFF
TRBD2	NA	TRBV7-6	TRBJ2-5	TGTGCCAGCAGCTTAATAGCGGGAGGTACCGAAGAGACCCAGTACTTC	CASSLIAGGTEETQYF
NA	NA	TRBV21-1	TRBJ2-5	TGTGCCAGCAGCAAAGGGACAAACTATAAAGGGGGAGAGACCCAGTACTTC	CASSKGTNYKGGETQYF
TRBD2	NA	TRBV18	TRBJ2-2	TGTGCCAGCTCACCCCTGAGCGGGAGTCAGGGCACCGGGGAGCTGTTTTTT	CASSPLSGSQGTGELFF
TRBD2	NA	TRBV5-1	TRBJ2-3	TGCGCCAGCAGCTTGGAGACTAGCGGGCGCACAGATACGCAGTATTTT	CASSLETSGRTDTQYF
NA	NA	TRBV11-1	TRBJ1-1	TGTGCCAGCAGCTCTCACACTGAAGCTTTCTTT	CASSSHTEAFF
TRBD1	NA	TRBV28	TRBJ2-2	TGTGCCAGCAGTTATGAGGGACAGGGCTTGTACACCGGGGAGCTGTTTTTT	CASSYEGQGLYTGELFF
NA	NA	TRBV3-1/TRBV3-2	TRBJ1-2	TGTGCCAGCAGCCAAGCCGGGGGAGCCCACTATGGCTACACCTTC	CASSQAGGAHYGYTF
TRBD2	NA	TRBV9	TRBJ2-3	TGTGCCAGCAGCGTAGCTAGCGGGAGGGCCGATACGCAGTATTTT	CASSVASGRADTQYF
NA	NA	TRBV6-2/TRBV6-3	TRBJ1-5	TGTGCCAGCAGTTACCCTTCAACAGCTAGCAATCAGCCCCAGCATTTT	CASSYPSTASNQPQHF
TRBD2	NA	TRBV7-7	TRBJ2-1	TGTGCCAGCAGCCCAACTGGACTAGCGGGAGGCAATGAGCAGTTCTTC	CASSPTGLAGGNEQFF
NA	NA	TRBV15	TRBJ1-5	TGTGCCACCAGCAGACCTGGGCCTCTCAATCAGCCCCAGCATTTT	CATSRPGPLNQPQHF
TRBD2	NA	TRBV5-6	TRBJ2-7	TGTGCCAGCAGCTTGACGGCGGGAGGGCCGGGCGAGCAGTACTTC	CASSLTAGGPGEQYF
NA	NA	TRBV5-1	TRBJ1-2	TGCGCCAGCAGCTTGGGGACCGACAGAATTTTCTCCGCTGGCTACACCTTC	CASSLGTDRIFSAGYTF
NA	NA	TRBV4-2	TRBJ1-5	TGTGCCAGCAGCCAAGGGGCGGGGGCAGGACAGCCCCAGCATTTT	CASSQGAGAGQPQHF
NA	NA	TRBV3-1/TRBV3-2	TRBJ1-5	TGTGCCAGCAGCCACCACGGGGGTAATCAGCCCCAGCATTTT	CASSHHGGNQPQHF